The present T cell receptor beta chain was sequenced within a study of blood T cell repertoires in COVID-19. The CDR3 covers 14 residues. Looked up from germline, CDR1 is MNHEY and CDR2 is SMNVEV (reference sequence). V lost 3 bases and J lost 8, with 14 bases in between. Original data processing: Reference gene primer amplification gave estimated nucleated cell counts. Some clones are missing from TCRdb's copy, which holds only in-frame ones; the method was immunoSEQ multiplex PCR. D and trimming were read from the DNA, whereas the V and J calls and clone size are those reported in that table. The profile shows approximately 170,000 clones, around 79% of them singletons.

The rearrangement links TRBV27 to TRBJ2-1; possibly TRBD2 for D (5 bases). The source of this sequence is a woman in her forties or fifties with acute or convalescent COVID-19. The sequencing input was peripheral blood. CDR3 sequence reads: CASSLGSGSHEQFF. The CDR3, as DNA: TGTGCCAGCAGTTTGGGTTCGGGGAGCCATGAGCAGTTCTTC.